The clone carrying this T cell receptor (beta chain) was seen a single time. Only in-frame clones appear in the TCRdb table, and some are missing; sequencing was by immunoSEQ multiplex PCR. This table has around 300,000 clones, about nine tenths appearing once. V lost 5 bases to trimming and J lost 1 base; unmatched junction nucleotides: 10. This CDR3 spans 17 amino acids. Germline values: CDR1 MNHEY, CDR2 SMNVEV (reference sequence). The data were obtained in a study of blood T cell repertoires in COVID-19. The sequence came from a woman aged 25 to 39 who had recovered from COVID-19. Sequences were obtained from PBMCs or T cells enriched from blood (not recorded which). The V gene is TRBV27, the J gene TRBJ2-3, with TRBD1 identical over 9 bases. The CDR3 here is CASSGVGTGLGTDTQYF. The CDR3 region has the DNA TGTGCCAGCAGTGGGGTCGGGACAGGGCTCGGCACAGATACGCAGTATTTT.